What follows are 23 T cell receptor beta chains derived from one specimen sequenced in a study of T cell responses to AZD1222 COVID-19 vaccine listed by TCRdb under 2021. This specimen's time point label, per the study, means: baseline before first vaccination. Receptor amplification or capture employed the immunoSEQ multiplex PCR assay. TCRdb provides this immuneACCESS table in a form limited to in-frame rearrangements. Some clones are lacking; in checked studies, under half of them reflect an unresolved V gene, and why the rest are absent is not known. In this sample the table shows roughly 100,000 clones, 91% of which occur a single time. The ten largest clones add up to about 41% of the sample. This specimen was peripheral blood, taken on day 0 of AZD1222 vaccination. These receptors were collected from an adult in good health.

This chain joins TRBV6-2 or TRBV6-3 and TRBJ1-6; 7 nucleotides match TRBD1. Trimming at V came to 2 bases and at J to 9 bases, leaving 7 bases not matched to a gene. Germline values: CDR1 MNHEY, CDR2 SVGEGT. The CDR3 has 15 residues. The CDR3 DNA follows: TGTGCCAGCAGTTACGGAACAGGGGATGGTTCACCCCTCCACTTT. The encoded protein is CASSYGTGDGSPLHF.

In DNA, the CDR3 is TGTGCCAGCAGGAAAAGCGGGAGACATGAGCAGTTCTTC. Translated: CASRKSGRHEQFF. The chain uses TRBV28 and TRBJ2-1, with 8 bases fitting TRBD2. Germline-derived CDR1 and CDR2 are MDHEN and SYDVKM. V shed 6 bases, J shed 8 bases, and the junction held 6 bases outside the gene matches. The CDR3 consists of 13 residues.

The chain carries TRBV18 and TRBJ1-1; 8 bases agree with TRBD1. From germline, CDR1 is KGHSH and CDR2 LQKENI. V shed 5 bases, J shed 5 bases, and the junction held 7 bases outside the gene matches. CDR3 size: 14 residues. CDR3: CASSFGTGWTEAFF. CDR3 DNA sequence: TGTGCCAGCTCATTCGGGACAGGTTGGACTGAAGCTTTCTTT.

The CDR3 nucleotides are TGTGCCAGCAGCGTAAGTCCAGGCGCCAACACCGGGGAGCTGTTTTTT. As protein: CASSVSPGANTGELFF. This chain joins TRBV9 and TRBJ2-2, with unresolved D. CDR1 is SGDLS and CDR2 is YYNGEE in the germline V gene. Trimming left V 1 base short and J 2 bases short, with 12 bases between. The CDR3 is made up of 16 amino acids.

The chain carries TRBV7-9 and TRBJ2-5, with D possibly being TRBD1 or TRBD2 (5 bases each). Looked up from germline, CDR1 is SEHNR and CDR2 is FQNEAQ (reference sequence). Between the trimmed V and J ends, which lost 5 bases and 5 bases, there was a span of 18 bases. This CDR3 spans 15 amino acids. The CDR3 DNA sequence: TGTGCCAGCAGCATACTAGGCAGGGTTCTCGAGACCCAGTACTTC. It codes for CASSILGRVLETQYF. Supplemented by reference TRBV7-9 and TRBJ2-5, the full variable domain reads DTGVSQNPRHKITKRGQNVTFRCDPISEHNRLYWYRQTLGQGPEFLTYFQNEAQLEKSRLLSDRFSAERPKGSFSTLEIQRTEQGDSAMYLCASSILGRVLETQYFGPGTRLLVL.

This clone was seen just once. The chain employs TRBV9 and TRBJ2-7; 8 bases agree with TRBD2. Germline V lookup: CDR1 SGDLS, CDR2 YYNGEE. The CDR3 totals 15 residues. V shed 0 bases and J 6 bases; nucleotides not matched to a gene: 8. CDR3 sequence reads: CASSVATGGEFEQYF. CDR3 in DNA: TGTGCCAGCAGCGTAGCTACGGGAGGGGAGTTCGAGCAGTACTTC.

The chain combines TRBV14 with TRBJ2-7; no clear D. V lost 1 base to trimming and J lost 0 bases, with 13 bases between them. The CDR3 totals 16 residues. Per germline, CDR1 SGHDN and CDR2 FVKESK. The CDR3 region is CASSQGMWRFSYEQYF. CDR3 coding DNA: TGTGCCAGCAGCCAAGGGATGTGGCGATTCTCCTACGAGCAGTACTTC.

In nucleotides, the CDR3 is TGTGCCAGCAGCTTCCGGGACGGCCAAGAGACCCAGTACTTC. It codes for CASSFRDGQETQYF. This chain connects TRBV5-6 to TRBJ2-5, with D possibly being TRBD1 or TRBD2 (5 bases each). Germline CDR1 is SGHDT and CDR2 is YYEEEE. The CDR3 has 14 residues. The germline V and J ends were trimmed by 2 bases and 1 base, with 9 bases remaining between them.

The chain combines TRBV2 with TRBJ2-7; 11 nucleotides align to TRBD2. The length of the CDR3 is 17 residues. V lost 3 bases and J lost 0; bases outside the gene matches: 7. Germline assignment: CDR1 SNHLY and CDR2 FYNNEI. The CDR3 region has the DNA TGTGCCAGCAGTGAGGAGGGACTAGCGGCAAGCTCCTACGAGCAGTACTTC. This codes for CASSEEGLAASSYEQYF.

J is TRBJ1-2 and V is TRBV29-1; a possible D gene is TRBD1 (5 bases). V gave up 2 bases and J gave up 8 bases, with 15 bases separating them. This CDR3 is 13 amino acids long. Germline CDR1 and CDR2: SQVTM and ANQGSEA. CDR3 protein: CSVEKTRAKGYTF. The CDR3 DNA sequence: TGCAGCGTTGAAAAAACCAGGGCGAAAGGCTACACCTTC.

J is TRBJ1-1 and V is TRBV5-5; 10 bases agree with TRBD1. V lost 2 bases to trimming and J lost 0 bases; unmatched junction nucleotides: 7. CDR3 length equals 17 residues. In germline, CDR1 is SGHKS, CDR2 YYEKEE (reference sequence). The CDR3 protein is CASSFLPGQGMNTEAFF. For the CDR3, the DNA is TGTGCCAGCAGCTTCCTCCCGGGACAGGGGATGAACACTGAAGCTTTCTTT.

V gene TRBV5-6 combines with J gene TRBJ2-7; perhaps TRBD2 as D (5 bases). Germline V gene lookup returns CDR1 SGHDT and CDR2 YYEEEE. V was shortened by 4 bases and J by 6 bases, with 11 bases between the two germline ends. This CDR3 has 12 residues. The CDR3 DNA follows: TGTGCCAGCAGCGTCGGACTCGGCGAGCAGTACTTC. Amino acid sequence: CASSVGLGEQYF.

V gene TRBV2 combines with J gene TRBJ1-2; D possibly corresponds to TRBD1 (6 bases). The CDR3 loop spans 13 amino acids. V was cut by 6 bases and J by 4 bases, with 12 bases left in between. Germline V lookup: CDR1 SNHLY, CDR2 FYNNEI. CDR3 loop: CASSTGFRYGYTF. The CDR3 DNA reads as TGTGCCAGCAGCACAGGGTTCCGCTATGGCTACACCTTC.

This clone came up once. The rearrangement links TRBV6-1 to TRBJ2-7; D is perhaps TRBD2 (6 bases). V was clipped by 3 bases and J by 1 base, with 16 bases between them. CDR3 length equals 16 residues. From germline, CDR1 is MNHNS and CDR2 SASEGT. CDR3 DNA sequence: TGTGCCAGCAGTGATTGGGGGGTTCCCCAATCCTACGAGCAGTACTTC. This encodes CASSDWGVPQSYEQYF.

The chain carries TRBV6-2 or TRBV6-3 and TRBJ2-7, with TRBD2 as a possible D gene (5 bases). This CDR3 spans 14 amino acids. The V gene lost 0 bases and the J gene lost 7 bases, with 13 bases spanning the gap. The germline gives CDR1 MNHEY, CDR2 SVGEGT. CDR3 region: CASSYSTGMGEQYF. As DNA, the CDR3 is TGTGCCAGCAGTTACTCAACCGGGATGGGGGAGCAGTACTTC.

The CDR3 DNA reads TGTGCCCGGACTAGCGAGAACACCGGGGAGCTGTTTTTT. It codes for CARTSENTGELFF. The chain has TRBV13 and TRBJ2-2, with 9 nucleotides matching TRBD2. This CDR3 region has 13 residues. Germline V lookup: CDR1 PRHDT, CDR2 FYEKMQ (reference sequence). V lost 11 bases and J lost 1; bases outside the gene matches: 2.

This clone was counted once. The chain is built from TRBV2 and TRBJ2-7, with 8 bases fitting TRBD2. Germline lookup yields CDR1 SNHLY and CDR2 FYNNEI. The CDR3 totals 15 residues. Trimming removed 3 bases from V and 6 bases from J; junction bases left unmatched: 10. The DNA for the CDR3 is TGTGCCAGCAGTGACACCGGGACTAGTTTTAGCGAGCAGTACTTC. It specifies CASSDTGTSFSEQYF.

This clone showed up just once. The rearrangement joins TRBV2 to TRBJ2-2; perhaps TRBD1 as D (5 bases). The V end was cut by 6 bases, the J end by 5 bases, with 10 bases between. Germline CDR1 is SNHLY and CDR2 is FYNNEI. The CDR3 totals 13 residues. The CDR3 nucleotides read TGTGCCAGCAGCACTCAGGGAACCGGGGAGCTGTTTTTT. Its protein product is CASSTQGTGELFF.

The rearrangement links TRBV19 to TRBJ1-2; tentative D call: TRBD1 (5 bases). V lost 8 bases, J lost 3 bases, and 13 bases lay in between. The CDR3 has 13 amino acids. Germline V gives CDR1 LNHDA, CDR2 SQIVND (reference sequence). The CDR3 spells CASSPGVYYGYTF. As DNA, the CDR3 is TGTGCCAGTTCCCCGGGGGTTTACTATGGCTACACCTTC.

The genes are TRBV6-4 and TRBJ2-7, with D uncertain. CDR1 and CDR2 from the germline V gene are MRHNA and SNTAGT. V lost 5 bases and J 7 bases, leaving 24 bases between the germline ends. The CDR3 loop spans 16 amino acids. The CDR3 nucleotides read TGTGCCAGCAGTCCGACTTACCAGCGAAGATGGAGTGAGCAGTACTTC. Protein: CASSPTYQRRWSEQYF.

The genes are TRBV2 and TRBJ1-6; D not certain. V dropped 7 bases and J dropped 7 bases, with 14 bases sitting between them. Looked up from germline, CDR1 is SNHLY and CDR2 is FYNNEI. This CDR3 region has 14 residues. This CDR3 is CASIALSGNSPLHF. In DNA, the CDR3 is TGTGCCAGCATAGCTCTGTCGGGGAATTCACCCCTCCACTTT. Filled out from reference TRBV2 and TRBJ1-6, the complete variable domain reads EPEVTQTPSHQVTQMGQEVILRCVPISNHLYFYWYRQILGQKVEFLVSFYNNEISEKSEIFDDQFSVERPDGSNFTLKIRSTKLEDSAMYFCASIALSGNSPLHFGNGTRLTVT.

This clone came up a few times. The V and J genes are TRBV5-4 and TRBJ2-1; 12 bases map to TRBD2. The germline gives CDR1 SGHNT, CDR2 YYREEE (reference sequence). V was clipped by 3 bases and J by 8 bases; unmatched bases: 12. CDR3 length equals 17 residues. CDR3 region: CASSYKTSGRRVDEQFF. The CDR3 nucleotides are TGTGCCAGCAGCTATAAGACTAGCGGGAGAAGGGTCGATGAGCAGTTCTTC.

The chain employs TRBV25-1 and TRBJ2-5, with D possibly matching TRBD1 (5 bases). Trimming stripped 6 bases from V and 2 bases from J, with 10 bases between. Germline values: CDR1 MGHDK, CDR2 SYGVNS. This CDR3 is 13 amino acids long. The CDR3 sequence: CASRGLTQETQYF. CDR3 sequence (DNA): TGTGCCAGCAGGGGGCTAACACAAGAGACCCAGTACTTC.